A single sample gave rise to the 25 T cell receptor beta chains below, sequenced in a study of shared clonotypes between healthy human individuals (dated by TCRdb to 2020 to 2021). Libraries were prepared through the immunoSEQ multiplex PCR assay. The table comes from immuneACCESS by way of TCRdb, which keeps in-frame sequences with V and J called. Part of the clones is missing from these tables; in studies checked, under half for an unresolved V gene and the rest for unknown reasons. This sample is represented by more than 2,000,000 clones; 90% to 95% of them were singletons. The leading ten clones occupy over 0.12% of the sample. What was sequenced was naive CD4+ T cells sorted from blood. Reading the label with the study, this specimen's cell subset or site is: CD45RA+ positively selected. These receptors all come from a man aged 18-30 years in good health.

The chain is built from TRBV2 and TRBJ2-5; TRBD2 aligns across 8 bases. This CDR3 contains 14 residues. Germline-derived CDR1 and CDR2 are SNHLY and FYNNEI. Trimming took 7 bases from V and 5 from J; bases not matched to a gene: 9. The CDR3 protein is CASNRGGRSETQYF. In DNA form, the CDR3 reads TGTGCCAGCAACCGGGGGGGCCGGTCTGAGACCCAGTACTTC.

The chain links TRBV6-1 to TRBJ1-5, with D possibly TRBD1 on 5 matching bases. Germline V gene sequence: CDR1 MNHNS, CDR2 SASEGT. V lost 4 bases and J lost 6, with 13 bases in between. The CDR3 runs 14 residues. CDR3 sequence reads: CASSVSQGLQPQHF. The DNA of the CDR3 is TGTGCCAGCAGTGTCAGTCAGGGTCTTCAGCCCCAGCATTTT.

The chain has TRBV5-4 and TRBJ2-5; tentative D call: TRBD2 (7 bases). The V gene's germline CDR1 is SGHNT and CDR2 YYREEE (reference sequence). V was shortened by 5 bases and J by 4 bases, with 15 bases between the two germline ends. The CDR3 spans 14 residues. CDR3 amino acids: CASRRGGAGETQYF. Here the CDR3 DNA reads TGTGCCAGCAGGAGAGGGGGGGCCGGAGAGACCCAGTACTTC.

The chain recombines TRBV15 with TRBJ2-7; TRBD1 agrees at 7 bases. The CDR3 is made up of 15 amino acids. V lost 1 base to trimming and J lost 5 bases; unmatched junction nucleotides: 8. The V gene's germline CDR1 is LNHNV and CDR2 YYDKDF (reference sequence). CDR3 sequence reads: CATSRVVQGPDEQYF. In nucleotides, the CDR3 is TGTGCCACCAGCAGAGTAGTACAGGGGCCCGACGAGCAGTACTTC.

V gene TRBV5-1 combines with J gene TRBJ2-3; D unresolved. CDR1 is SGHRS and CDR2 is YFSETQ in the germline V gene. This CDR3 is 15 amino acids long. Trimming took 4 bases from V and 1 from J, leaving 13 bases between them. The CDR3 DNA is TGCGCCAGCAGCCTAGGCAATCCTGGCACAGATACGCAGTATTTT. Translated, it gives CASSLGNPGTDTQYF.

The rearrangement joins TRBV30 to TRBJ2-1; 11 bases are a match to TRBD2. This CDR3 has 15 amino acids. After removal of 0 bases from V and 6 bases from J, the junction contained 4 bases not matched to a gene. The V gene's germline CDR1 is GTSNPN and CDR2 SVGIG (reference sequence). Written as DNA, the CDR3 is TGTGCCTGGAGTGTCTCGCTAGCGGGAGGCAATGAGCAGTTCTTC. Amino acids: CAWSVSLAGGNEQFF.

This clone appeared once. This specimen includes other DNA sequences encoding the same CDR3. The chain joins TRBV5-6 to TRBJ2-2; a weak D match, TRBD1 (6 bases). The CDR3 runs to 14 residues. Germline V gives CDR1 SGHDT, CDR2 YYEEEE. V gave up 0 bases and J gave up 7 bases, with 10 bases separating them. CDR3 DNA sequence: TGTGCCAGCAGCTTGGGTCAGGGGATCGGGGAGCTGTTTTTT. Translation: CASSLGQGIGELFF.

The chain is built from TRBV6-4 and TRBJ2-7, with D perhaps given as TRBD1 or TRBD2 (5 bases each). Germline CDR1 and CDR2: MRHNA and SNTAGT. The CDR3 has 15 residues. V dropped 4 bases and J dropped 2 bases, with 15 bases sitting between them. The CDR3 loop is CASSAPRDGTYEQYF. In DNA form, the CDR3 reads TGTGCCAGCAGTGCACCAAGGGACGGGACCTACGAGCAGTACTTC.

The chain recombines TRBV7-2 with TRBJ2-7; D gene uncertain. This CDR3 spans 13 amino acids. Germline V gene sequence: CDR1 SGHTA, CDR2 FQGNSA. V gave up 1 base and J gave up 6 bases, with 10 bases separating them. The CDR3 region is CASSLGGQAEQYF. The CDR3 nucleotides are TGTGCCAGCAGCTTAGGGGGTCAAGCCGAGCAGTACTTC.

The CDR3 region is CASSHKSSDMVFDEQYF. CDR3 in DNA: TGTGCCAGCAGCCATAAAAGTTCGGACATGGTATTCGACGAGCAGTACTTC. The V gene is TRBV21-1, the J gene TRBJ2-7; the D call TRBD1 from the table was never checked on the DNA. TRBV21-1 is recorded as a pseudogene. CDR3 size: 17 residues.

The genes are TRBV19 and TRBJ2-2; the D call may be TRBD1 or TRBD2 (5 bases each). CDR3 size: 14 residues. The V end was cut by 5 bases, the J end by 5 bases, with 12 bases between. Germline V gives CDR1 LNHDA, CDR2 SQIVND (reference sequence). CDR3 protein: CASSPPGLTGELFF. The CDR3 DNA reads TGTGCCAGTAGTCCTCCGGGGCTGACCGGGGAGCTGTTTTTT.

The chain links TRBV6-6 to TRBJ1-1; D unresolved. V was shortened by 5 bases and J by 1 base, with 8 bases between the two germline ends. Germline lookup yields CDR1 MNHNY and CDR2 SVGAGI (reference sequence). The CDR3 loop spans 13 amino acids. CDR3 protein: CASSLAENTEAFF. The CDR3, as DNA: TGTGCCAGCAGTCTAGCAGAGAACACTGAAGCTTTCTTT.

This chain links TRBV7-2 with TRBJ2-7; TRBD1 agrees at 10 bases. The CDR3 is 15 amino acids. With 5 bases clipped from V and 7 bases from J, the junction kept 11 bases outside the gene matches. Germline V gene data show CDR1 as SGHTA and CDR2 as FQGNSA. The DNA for the CDR3 is TGTGCCAGCAGCCAGAGGGGGACAGGGGAAAGAGAGCAGTACTTC. Amino acid sequence: CASSQRGTGEREQYF.

The genes are TRBV27 and TRBJ2-7; perhaps TRBD1 as D (6 bases). The V gene lost 4 bases and the J gene lost 6 bases, with 16 bases spanning the gap. The CDR3 totals 14 residues. From germline, CDR1 is MNHEY and CDR2 SMNVEV (reference sequence). In DNA, the CDR3 is TGTGCCAGCAGTTCACAGGGATCCTCGTTCGAGCAGTACTTC. Its protein is CASSSQGSSFEQYF.

This chain uses TRBV6-5 with TRBJ1-4; no definite D call. V was clipped by 5 bases and J by 8 bases, with 15 bases between them. The germline V gene has CDR1 MNHEY and CDR2 SVGAGI. This CDR3 has 14 amino acids. The CDR3 nucleotides read TGTGCCAGCAGTCGACGACCGGATGGGGAAAAACTGTTTTTT. Translated, it gives CASSRRPDGEKLFF.

V is TRBV11-2 and J is TRBJ2-7; 7 bases agree with TRBD1. Germline values: CDR1 SGHAT, CDR2 FQNNGV. J was trimmed by 2 bases and V by 5 bases; bases with no gene match: 12. The CDR3 contains 16 residues. CDR3 bases: TGTGCCAGCAGCCGAGGCTTGGGGACAGATACCTACGAGCAGTACTTC. The encoded protein is CASSRGLGTDTYEQYF.

The V call is TRBV6-5, the J call TRBJ2-5; tentatively, D is TRBD2 (6 bases). CDR3 length: 16 amino acids. Germline CDR1 and CDR2: MNHEY and SVGAGI. Trimming removed 0 bases at V and 4 bases at J, with 15 bases between. The CDR3 DNA follows: TGTGCCAGCAGTTACTCCGTAGCGGTAGAAAGAGAGACCCAGTACTTC. It codes for CASSYSVAVERETQYF.

The chain combines TRBV5-1 with TRBJ1-5; TRBD1 is a possible D gene (6 bases). This CDR3 region has 15 residues. Trimming took 4 bases from V and 0 from J, leaving 11 bases between them. Germline V CDR1 and CDR2: SGHRS, YFSETQ. DNA for the CDR3: TGCGCCAGCAGCCAGGACAGCAATAGCAATCAGCCCCAGCATTTT. It specifies CASSQDSNSNQPQHF.

The chain joins TRBV11-2 to TRBJ2-7; TRBD1 agrees at 8 bases. This CDR3 comprises 16 residues. Germline CDR1 is SGHAT and CDR2 is FQNNGV. J lost 2 bases, V lost 5 bases, and 11 bases had no gene match. The CDR3 is CASSPWGTGATYEQYF. The CDR3 DNA reads TGTGCCAGCAGCCCGTGGGGGACAGGCGCTACCTACGAGCAGTACTTC.

This rearrangement joins TRBV7-2 to TRBJ2-6; 9 nucleotides match TRBD1. Germline assignment: CDR1 SGHTA and CDR2 FQGNSA. The trim removed 5 bases at V and 9 bases at J, leaving 5 bases unmatched. The CDR3 spans 14 residues. CDR3 in DNA: TGTGCCAGCAGCATGGACAGGGGAGACAACGTCCTGACTTTC. This encodes CASSMDRGDNVLTF.

This clone was recorded a few times. Distinct nucleotide sequences in the sample also encode this CDR3. The rearrangement links TRBV2 to TRBJ2-4; tentatively, D is TRBD1 or TRBD2 (5 bases each). Trimming cost V 6 bases and J 4 bases, with 7 bases left between them. CDR1 SNHLY and CDR2 FYNNEI come from the germline V gene. There are 12 residues in the CDR3. CDR3 protein: CASRGVKNIQYF. CDR3 DNA: TGTGCCAGCAGGGGGGTGAAAAACATTCAGTACTTC.

The chain couples TRBV7-3 to TRBJ2-1; 9 positions match TRBD1. This CDR3 has 16 amino acids. Per the germline V gene, CDR1 is SGHTA and CDR2 is FQGTGA. V was pared by 5 bases and J by 4 bases, with 9 bases of the junction left unmatched. This CDR3 is CASSAWTGVLYNEQFF. CDR3 nucleotides: TGTGCCAGCAGCGCCTGGACAGGGGTCCTATACAATGAGCAGTTCTTC. Filled out from reference TRBV7-3 and TRBJ2-1, the complete variable domain reads GAGVSQTPSNKVTEKGKYVELRCDPISGHTALYWYRQSLGQGPEFLIYFQGTGAADDSGLPNDRFFAVRPEGSVSTLKIQRTERGDSAVYLCASSAWTGVLYNEQFFGPGTRLTVL.

V and J are TRBV25-1 and TRBJ1-1; D is undetermined. From germline, CDR1 is MGHDK and CDR2 SYGVNS. CDR3 length: 12 residues. Trimming shortened V by 7 bases and J by 8 bases, and 14 bases separated the two germline ends. CDR3 DNA sequence: TGTGCCAGCACCGGGTCCGTTGGGGAAGCTTTCTTT. It yields the protein CASTGSVGEAFF. The whole variable domain, remainder taken from reference TRBV25-1 and TRBJ1-1, is EADIYQTPRYLVIGTGKKITLECSQTMGHDKMYWYQQDPGMELHLIHYSYGVNSTEKGDLSSESTVSRIRTEHFPLTLESARPSHTSQYLCASTGSVGEAFFGQGTRLTVV.

Of note for this clone: Other DNA sequences in the same sample also yield this CDR3. V and J are TRBV20-1 and TRBJ2-3; no clear D. Per germline, CDR1 DFQATT and CDR2 SNEGSKA (reference sequence). The CDR3 totals 10 residues. Trimming removed 5 bases at V and 3 bases at J, with 3 bases between. The chain's CDR3 is CSAGTDTQYF. The DNA for the CDR3 is TGCAGTGCTGGAACAGATACGCAGTATTTT.

The gene calls are TRBV28 and TRBJ1-5, with D tentatively TRBD1 (5 bases). Germline V lookup: CDR1 MDHEN, CDR2 SYDVKM. The CDR3 contains 15 residues. Trimming stripped 2 bases from V and 0 bases from J, with 8 bases between. CDR3 sequence reads: CASSLGTYSNQPQHF. Here the CDR3 DNA reads TGTGCCAGCAGTTTAGGGACCTATAGCAATCAGCCCCAGCATTTT.